The clone carrying this TCR beta chain showed up just once. Naive CD8 cells, CD45RO-negative and positively selected for CCR7, excluded terminally differentiated effector memory CD45RA+ cells. The data originate from a study of shared clonotypes between healthy human individuals. The input for sorted-subset replicate PCRs was around 0.2 ug DNA, 25,000 to 35,000 T cell genomes. Only in-frame clones appear in the TCRdb table, and some are missing; sequencing was by immunoSEQ multiplex PCR. Of approximately 2,200,000 clones in the sample, approximately 94% were seen once. The source of this sequence is a man younger than 35 in good health. Some clones in this sample may be carry-over from other donors' samples. The material sequenced was naive CD8+ T cells from PBMCs.

CDR3 sequence reads: CATSPGGRYEQYF. The CDR3 bases are TGTGCCACCTCTCCGGGGGGTAGGTACGAGCAGTACTTC. The chain couples TRBV10-3 to TRBJ2-7, with TRBD2 matching 7 bases. Losses at the gene ends were 10 bases for V and 4 bases for J; bases not matched to a gene: 10. The germline gives CDR1 ENHRY, CDR2 SYGVKD. This CDR3 has 13 amino acids.